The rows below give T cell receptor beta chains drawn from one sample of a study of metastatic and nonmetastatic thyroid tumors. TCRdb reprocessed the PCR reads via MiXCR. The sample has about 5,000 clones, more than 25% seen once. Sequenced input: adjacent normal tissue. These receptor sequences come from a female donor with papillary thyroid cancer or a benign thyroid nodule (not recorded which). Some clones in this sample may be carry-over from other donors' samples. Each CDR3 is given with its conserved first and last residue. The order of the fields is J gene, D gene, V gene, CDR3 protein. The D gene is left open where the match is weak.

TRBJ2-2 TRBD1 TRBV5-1 CASSFRDRERELFF
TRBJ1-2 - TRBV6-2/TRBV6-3 CASSYSSTTYGYTF
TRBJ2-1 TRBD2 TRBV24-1 CATSDWGLAASGTYNEQFF
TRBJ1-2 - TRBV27 CASSFGGANGYTF
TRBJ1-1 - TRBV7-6 CASSPGYRTEAFF
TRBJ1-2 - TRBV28 CASSSGQLYGYTF
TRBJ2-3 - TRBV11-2 CASSHRGGASTDTQYF
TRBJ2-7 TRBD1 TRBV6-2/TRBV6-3 CASSSHRTGNYEQYF
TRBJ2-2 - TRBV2 CASSPSVAEKNTGELFF
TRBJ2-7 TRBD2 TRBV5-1 CASSLEPGLAGQSYEQYF
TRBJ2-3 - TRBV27 CASRDISGTDTQYF
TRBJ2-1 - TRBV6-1 CASRFGLEQFF
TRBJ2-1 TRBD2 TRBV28 CASIPGGGRRIAEYNEQFF
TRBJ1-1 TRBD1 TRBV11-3 CASSLVGQGPEAFF
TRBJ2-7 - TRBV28 CASTRTATRREQYF
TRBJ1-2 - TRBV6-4 CASSAGTGYGYTF
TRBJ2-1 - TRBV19 CASSMGRHGEQFF
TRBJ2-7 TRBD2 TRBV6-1 CASGPLVAGGAYYEQYF
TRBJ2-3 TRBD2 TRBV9 CASSSGTSVTDTQYF
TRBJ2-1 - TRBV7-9 CAMSSSYNEQFF
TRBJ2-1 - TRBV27 CASSALEYNEQFF
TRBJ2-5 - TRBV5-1 CASSSSGYETQYF
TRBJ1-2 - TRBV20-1 CSARKGGNYGYTF
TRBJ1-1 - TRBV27 CASLQESTEAFF
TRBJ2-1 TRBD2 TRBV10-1 CASSAAGGGDEQFF
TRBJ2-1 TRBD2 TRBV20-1 CSAGGTSGSGEQFF
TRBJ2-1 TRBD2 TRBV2 CASRKVFGNSGREEQFF
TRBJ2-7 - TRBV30 CAWSVGGYEQYF
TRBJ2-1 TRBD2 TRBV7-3 CASSLTPGILAGNEQFF
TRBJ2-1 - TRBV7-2 CASSLSKVENNEQFF
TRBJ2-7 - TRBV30 CAWKTDRRSYEQYF
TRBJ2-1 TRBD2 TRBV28 CASSLVLAGGTGNEQFF
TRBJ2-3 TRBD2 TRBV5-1 CASSLERGWGDTQYF
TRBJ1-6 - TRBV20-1 CSARVARGRMDSPLHF
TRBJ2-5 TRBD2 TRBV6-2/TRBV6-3 CASSLSGGVGETQYF
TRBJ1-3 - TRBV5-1 CASSLGGPGTGNTIYF
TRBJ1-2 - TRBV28 CASSPGDRLLYGYTF
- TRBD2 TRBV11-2 CASSLRGTSGGGNIQYF
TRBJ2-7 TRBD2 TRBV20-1 CSASLLAVGYEQYF
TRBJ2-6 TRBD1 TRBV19 CASRWTGGSSGNNVLTF
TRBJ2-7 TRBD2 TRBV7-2 CASSSRLAGGLEQYF
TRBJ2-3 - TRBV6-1 CASAFWGDTQYF
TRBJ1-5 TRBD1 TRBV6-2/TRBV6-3 CASSSRTGGNQPQHF
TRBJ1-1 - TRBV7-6 CASSPSRVTEAFF
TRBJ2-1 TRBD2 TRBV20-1 CSARDPIAGDSYSEQFF
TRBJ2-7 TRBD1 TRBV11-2 CASTATGGEQYF
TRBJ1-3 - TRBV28 CASSHPRGKDGNTIYF
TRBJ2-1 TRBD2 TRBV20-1 CSARTSGYNEQFF